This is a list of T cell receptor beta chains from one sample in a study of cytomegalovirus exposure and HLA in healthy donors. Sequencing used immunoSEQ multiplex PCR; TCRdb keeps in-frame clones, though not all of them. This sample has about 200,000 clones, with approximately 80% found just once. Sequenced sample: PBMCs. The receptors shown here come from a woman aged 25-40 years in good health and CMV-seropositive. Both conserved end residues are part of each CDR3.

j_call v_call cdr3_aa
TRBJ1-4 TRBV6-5 CASSYQTGRNEKLFF
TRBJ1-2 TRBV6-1 CASSPDQGIGGYTF
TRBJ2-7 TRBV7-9 CSSSSEGSPTEAHEQYF
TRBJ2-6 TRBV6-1 CASSAGGGANVLTF
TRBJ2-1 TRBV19 CASSYGTSGGGNEQFF
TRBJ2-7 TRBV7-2 CASSRQGQAYEQYF
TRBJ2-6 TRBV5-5 CASSSLAGTSSGANVLTF
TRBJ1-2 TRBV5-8 CASSFTGGSGYTF
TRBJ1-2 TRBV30 CAWNGYSGDGYTF
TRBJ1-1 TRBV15 CATSSDWGTLNTEAFF
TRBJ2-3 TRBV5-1 CASSRPGSTDTQYF
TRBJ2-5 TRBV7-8 CASSLIVGGGQETQYF
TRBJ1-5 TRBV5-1 CASSPDRSNQPQHF
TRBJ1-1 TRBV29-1 CSVEGTGVVENTEAFF
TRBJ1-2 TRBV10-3 CAISAGRGSNYGYTF
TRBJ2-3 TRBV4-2 CASSRGAEDTQYF
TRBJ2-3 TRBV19 CASSMGGWGDTQYF
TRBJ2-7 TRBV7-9 CSSSPMKGQVSYEQYF
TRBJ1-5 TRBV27 CASSRSGGDQPQHF
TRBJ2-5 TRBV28 CASSNTGVWKTQYF
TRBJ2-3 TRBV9 CASSLHPGTGGGGTDTQYF
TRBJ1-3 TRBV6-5 CASSLRTGNTIYF
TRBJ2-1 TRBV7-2 CASSLVSGGYNEQFF
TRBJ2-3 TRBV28 CASSWDTSTDTQYF
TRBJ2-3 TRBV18 CASSLPTASTDTQYF
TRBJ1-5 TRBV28 CASREGSGFHSNQPQHF
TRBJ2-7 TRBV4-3 CASSHGLAGGSYEQYF
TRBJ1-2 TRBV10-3 CAINARQGESNYGYTF
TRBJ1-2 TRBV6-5 CASSYWDTHHPLGYTF
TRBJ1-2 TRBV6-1 CASSEAGQGYGYTF
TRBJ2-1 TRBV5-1 CASTRDRSSYNEQFF
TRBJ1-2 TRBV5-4 CASSLTLLGTGGGYTF
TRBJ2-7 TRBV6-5 CASSPKREHSYEQYF
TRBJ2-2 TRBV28 CASSLSRTGMKSTGELFF
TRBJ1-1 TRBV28 CATGPGMNTEAFF
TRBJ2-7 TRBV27 CASSLGQGLEQYF
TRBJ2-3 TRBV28 CASRTRIPTDTQYF
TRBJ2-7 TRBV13 CASSFPGQGMYEQYF
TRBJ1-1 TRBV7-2 CASSLDRVVEAFF
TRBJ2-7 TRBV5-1 CASSPRTGGSYEQYF
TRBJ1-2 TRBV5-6 CASSLQGYGYTF
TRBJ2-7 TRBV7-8 CASSLAPTPSYEQYF
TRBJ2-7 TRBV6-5 CASTFPLCEQYF
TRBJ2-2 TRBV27 CASSRDRGRTGELFF
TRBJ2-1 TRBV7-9 CASSLGTSVYNEQFF